This passage covers 12 T cell receptor beta chains from one sample sequenced in a study of T-cell memory formation after mild COVID-19. TCRdb reanalysed the 5' RACE reads using MiXCR and keeps one entry per CDR3 protein. The sample includes some 440,000 distinct CDR3 sequences, around a quarter of them seen just once. Sample: PBMCs or a T cell subset sorted from them (not recorded which). The receptors stem from an adult woman who had mild COVID-19 (a few samples of this study predate the infection). Cell type and time point are not known.

The J gene is TRBJ1-2, the V gene TRBV29-1; no clear D. The CDR3 extends over 12 amino acids. CDR1 is SQVTM and CDR2 is ANQGSEA in the germline V gene. The V and J ends lost 7 bases and 2 bases respectively, with 11 bases between them. The CDR3 loop is CSAGEGNYGYTF. Written as DNA, the CDR3 is TGCAGCGCCGGGGAGGGCAACTATGGCTACACCTTC.

V usage is TRBV5-1 and J usage is TRBJ1-2; D is possibly TRBD1 (6 bases). The V gene lost 4 bases and the J gene lost 3 bases, with 10 bases spanning the gap. The germline V gene encodes CDR1 SGHRS and CDR2 YFSETQ. This CDR3 is 13 amino acids long. The CDR3: CASSTDSYYGYTF. CDR3 in DNA: TGCGCCAGCAGCACGGACAGTTACTATGGCTACACCTTC.

The V call is TRBV29-1, the J call TRBJ2-3, with D possibly being TRBD1 (5 bases). V was shortened by 5 bases and J by 3 bases, with 21 bases between the two germline ends. CDR1 and CDR2 from the germline V gene are SQVTM and ANQGSEA. The CDR3 spans 16 residues. DNA of the CDR3: TGCAGCGTTAAACTACAGGAGAAGCACAGTACAGATACGCAGTATTTT. Its protein product is CSVKLQEKHSTDTQYF.

The chain joins TRBV21-1 to TRBJ2-7; TRBD1, the table's D call, was not compared with the DNA. TRBV21-1 is a known pseudogene. The CDR3 totals 14 residues. Written as DNA, the CDR3 is TGTGCCAGCAGCAAAGGATCGGGGCCCTACGAGCAGTACTTC. Translated: CASSKGSGPYEQYF.

The V and J genes are TRBV10-3 and TRBJ2-2; TRBD1 might be the D (5 bases). Trimming removed 3 bases at V and 0 bases at J, with 8 bases between. The CDR3 is made up of 15 amino acids. The germline V gene has CDR1 ENHRY and CDR2 SYGVKD. DNA of the CDR3: TGTGCCATCAGTGACCAGGGTGCGAACACCGGGGAGCTGTTTTTT. It is translated as CAISDQGANTGELFF.

This clonotype appeared a single time. V is TRBV30 and J is TRBJ2-7; a possible D gene is TRBD1 (6 bases). The CDR3 contains 16 residues. From germline, CDR1 is GTSNPN and CDR2 SVGIG (reference sequence). The germline V and J ends were trimmed by 0 bases and 2 bases, with 17 bases remaining between them. The CDR3 DNA follows: TGTGCCTGGAGTGTACGCCACAGGGAAAAGACCTACGAGCAGTACTTC. As protein: CAWSVRHREKTYEQYF.

The J gene is TRBJ2-7, the V gene TRBV5-1; D may be TRBD1 or TRBD2 (5 bases each). The CDR3 contains 16 residues. CDR1 and CDR2 (germline): SGHRS, YFSETQ. Trimming took 4 bases from V and 5 from J, leaving 22 bases between them. CDR3 DNA: TGCGCCAGCAGCGCTGGGACCGCTATCCTTTCCCACGAGCAGTACTTC. This encodes CASSAGTAILSHEQYF.

This rearrangement joins TRBV7-2 to TRBJ2-2; TRBD1 matches 9 bases. CDR3 length: 16 residues. Trimming cost V 5 bases and J 4 bases; bases outside gene matches: 8. From germline, CDR1 is SGHTA and CDR2 FQGNSA. The CDR3 region has the DNA TGTGCCAGCAGCGCCGGCGGACAGGGGACCACCGGGGAGCTGTTTTTT. It yields the protein CASSAGGQGTTGELFF.

This clonotype was observed many times. The rearrangement uses TRBV7-3 and TRBJ2-1; 8 nucleotides agree with TRBD2. The CDR3 covers 15 residues. Trimming removed 1 base from V and 7 bases from J; junction bases left unmatched: 6. Germline V gives CDR1 SGHTA, CDR2 FQGTGA. CDR3 residues: CASSLRRGGWNEQFF. CDR3 DNA sequence: TGTGCCAGCAGCTTAAGACGGGGGGGCTGGAATGAGCAGTTCTTC.

This clonotype was observed once. A read error may account for a junction end that differs from germline. The gene calls are TRBV27 and TRBJ2-1; no reliable D call. In germline, CDR1 is MNHEY, CDR2 SMNVEV (reference sequence). The CDR3 loop spans 12 amino acids. DNA of the CDR3: TGTGCCAGCAGTCCATGGTCGGGCCCACCAGACTTC. Translation: CASSPWSGPPDF.

This clonotype was seen more than once but under ten times. The chain recombines TRBV6-2 or TRBV6-3 with TRBJ2-7; D may match TRBD1 or TRBD2 (5 bases each). Trimming cost V 2 bases and J 1 base, with 12 bases left between them. This CDR3 contains 15 residues. Germline V CDR1 and CDR2: MNHEY, SVGEGT. The CDR3 reads CASSYSRGYSYEQYF. As DNA, the CDR3 is TGTGCCAGCAGTTACAGCCGGGGCTATTCCTACGAGCAGTACTTC.

This clonotype was seen only a few times. This chain uses TRBV7-3 with TRBJ2-3; 12 nucleotides align to TRBD2. From germline, CDR1 is SGHTA and CDR2 FQGTGA. V was pared by 0 bases and J by 0 bases, with 7 bases of the junction left unmatched. This CDR3 spans 19 amino acids. CDR3 amino acids: CASSLTPLAGGPSTDTQYF. CDR3 nucleotide sequence: TGTGCCAGCAGCTTAACCCCACTAGCGGGGGGCCCTAGCACAGATACGCAGTATTTT.